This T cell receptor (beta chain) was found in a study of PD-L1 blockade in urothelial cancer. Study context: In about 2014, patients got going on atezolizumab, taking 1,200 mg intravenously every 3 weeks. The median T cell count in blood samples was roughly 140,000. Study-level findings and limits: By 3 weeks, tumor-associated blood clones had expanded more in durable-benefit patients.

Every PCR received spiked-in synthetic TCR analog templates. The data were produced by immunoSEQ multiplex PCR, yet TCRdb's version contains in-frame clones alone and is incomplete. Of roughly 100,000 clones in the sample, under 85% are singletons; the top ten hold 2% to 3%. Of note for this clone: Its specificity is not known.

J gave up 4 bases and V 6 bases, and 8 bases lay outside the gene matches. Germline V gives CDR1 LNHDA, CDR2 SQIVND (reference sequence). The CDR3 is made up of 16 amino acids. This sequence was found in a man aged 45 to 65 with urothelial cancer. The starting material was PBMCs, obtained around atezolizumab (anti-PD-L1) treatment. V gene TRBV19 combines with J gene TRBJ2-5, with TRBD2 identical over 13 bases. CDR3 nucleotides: TGTGCCAGTAGCACTCGGACTAGCGGGAGAGGAGAGACCCAGTACTTC. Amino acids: CASSTRTSGRGETQYF. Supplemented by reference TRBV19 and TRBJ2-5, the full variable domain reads DGGITQSPKYLFRKEGQNVTLSCEQNLNHDAMYWYRQDPGQGLRLIYYSQIVNDFQKGDIAEGYSVSREKKESFPLTVTSAQKNPTAFYLCASSTRTSGRGETQYFGPGTRLLVL.